The next 28 T cell receptor beta chains were all read from a single sample in a study of response to subunit inactivated influenza vaccine. From the RT-PCR reads, TCRdb called clonotypes with MiXCR, one entry per CDR3 protein. The table has 700,000 to 900,000 distinct CDR3 sequences, approximately 22% seen once. This specimen was PBMCs from blood, taken 5 days after vaccination. Receptor source: a man between 50 and 59 years old who received an inactivated influenza vaccine.

This clonotype has ten or more counts. The chain combines TRBV5-1 with TRBJ2-5; possibly TRBD1 for D (6 bases). V was shortened by 4 bases and J by 3 bases, with 16 bases between the two germline ends. The CDR3 has 15 residues. The germline V gene has CDR1 SGHRS and CDR2 YFSETQ. The CDR3 loop reads CASSPSDRTKETQYF. CDR3 in DNA: TGCGCCAGCAGCCCGTCGGACAGAACGAAAGAGACCCAGTACTTC.

This clonotype was counted ten times or more. For the CDR3, the DNA is TGTGCCACCAGCAGACGCCGACTAGCCGGCACAGATACGCAGTATTTT. It translates to CATSRRRLAGTDTQYF. V is TRBV15 and J is TRBJ2-3; TRBD2 aligns across 7 bases. CDR3 length: 16 residues. Germline V gene lookup returns CDR1 LNHNV and CDR2 YYDKDF (reference sequence). Losses at the gene ends were 2 bases for V and 1 base for J; bases not matched to a gene: 6.

The chain combines TRBV7-2 with TRBJ2-2; 7 bases map to TRBD1. Germline V gene sequence: CDR1 SGHTA, CDR2 FQGNSA. There are 17 residues in the CDR3. Trimming removed 1 base from V and 4 bases from J; junction bases left unmatched: 9. DNA of the CDR3: TGTGCCAGCAGCTTAGGGCCGAGGGGGCACACCACCGGGGAGCTGTTTTTT. Protein sequence: CASSLGPRGHTTGELFF. Using reference TRBV7-2 and TRBJ2-2 for the parts outside the CDR3, the full variable domain is GAGVSQSPSNKVTEKGKDVELRCDPISGHTALYWYRQSLGQGLEFLIYFQGNSAPDKSGLPSDRFSAERTGGSVSTLTIQRTQQEDSAVYLCASSLGPRGHTTGELFFGEGSRLTVL.

V and J are TRBV9 and TRBJ2-5; 10 bases agree with TRBD2. Germline trimming cut 0 bases from V and 5 bases from J; bases unmatched to any gene: 7. The germline gives CDR1 SGDLS, CDR2 YYNGEE. The CDR3 runs 16 residues. In nucleotides, the CDR3 is TGTGCCAGCAGCGTAGGTCGAGCGGGAGGGTCGGAGACCCAGTACTTC. This codes for CASSVGRAGGSETQYF.

This clonotype was seen a few times. The genes are TRBV7-2 and TRBJ2-3; maybe TRBD2 (5 bases). Between the trimmed V and J ends, which lost 5 bases and 6 bases, there was a span of 15 bases. Germline V gene sequence: CDR1 SGHTA, CDR2 FQGNSA. The CDR3 is 14 amino acids. This chain's CDR3 is CASSPRLGEDTQYF. DNA of the CDR3: TGTGCCAGCAGCCCTAGACTCGGGGAGGATACGCAGTATTTT.

The V call is TRBV28, the J call TRBJ2-3; no clear D gene. Germline CDR1 and CDR2: MDHEN and SYDVKM. This CDR3 contains 12 residues. V lost 5 bases and J lost 9, with 12 bases in between. The CDR3: CASSRYQNTQYF. The CDR3 nucleotides read TGTGCCAGCAGTCGATATCAGAACACGCAGTATTTT. Together with reference TRBV28 and TRBJ2-3, the CDR3 gives the full variable domain: DVKVTQSSRYLVKRTGEKVFLECVQDMDHENMFWYRQDPGLGLRLIYFSYDVKMKEKGDIPEGYSVSREKKERFSLILESASTNQTSMYLCASSRYQNTQYFGPGTRLTVL.

The CDR3 coding sequence is TGTGCCAGCAGCGAAGTAGCGATAGCTCAAGAGACCCAGTACTTC. Encoded protein: CASSEVAIAQETQYF. The rearrangement uses TRBV7-9 and TRBJ2-5; a weak D match, TRBD2 (5 bases). With 5 bases removed from V and 2 bases from J, the gap between germline ends came to 15 bases. Germline CDR1 is SEHNR and CDR2 is FQNEAQ (reference sequence). The CDR3 spans 15 residues. Drawing the rest from reference TRBV7-9 and TRBJ2-5, the complete variable domain is DTGVSQNPRHKITKRGQNVTFRCDPISEHNRLYWYRQTLGQGPEFLTYFQNEAQLEKSRLLSDRFSAERPKGSFSTLEIQRTEQGDSAMYLCASSEVAIAQETQYFGPGTRLLVL.

This chain links TRBV11-2 with TRBJ2-6; D gene uncertain. The CDR3 extends over 15 amino acids. Trimming stripped 1 base from V and 2 bases from J, with 6 bases between. Germline assignment: CDR1 SGHAT and CDR2 FQNNGV. The CDR3 DNA reads TGTGCCAGCAGCTTAGCCTTAACTGGGGCCAACGTCCTGACTTTC. Amino acid sequence: CASSLALTGANVLTF.

This clonotype was detected a few times. This CDR3 is CASSLPLRDSPLHF. Here the CDR3 DNA reads TGCGCCAGCAGCTTACCATTAAGGGATTCACCCCTCCACTTT. V is TRBV5-1 and J is TRBJ1-6; no reliable D call. The germline V and J ends were trimmed by 2 bases and 8 bases, with 11 bases remaining between them. This CDR3 contains 14 residues. CDR1 SGHRS and CDR2 YFSETQ come from the germline V gene. The whole variable domain, remainder taken from reference TRBV5-1 and TRBJ1-6, is KAGVTQTPRYLIKTRGQQVTLSCSPISGHRSVSWYQQTPGQGLQFLFEYFSETQRNKGNFPGRFSGRQFSNSRSEMNVSTLELGDSALYLCASSLPLRDSPLHFGNGTRLTVT.

The V gene is TRBV12-3 or TRBV12-4, the J gene TRBJ2-3; 10 bases match TRBD1. Trimming took 5 bases from V and 6 from J; bases not matched to a gene: 5. The CDR3 totals 14 residues. CDR3 sequence: CASSVTGQGDTQYF. In DNA, the CDR3 is TGTGCCAGCAGTGTGACGGGACAGGGGGATACGCAGTATTTT.

The V gene is TRBV7-3, the J gene TRBJ2-3; D not certain. The ends were cut back, 4 bases at V and 9 bases at J, with 17 bases in the middle. The germline V gene encodes CDR1 SGHTA and CDR2 FQGTGA. This CDR3 has 14 residues. The CDR3 nucleotides are TGTGCCAGCAGCTCCGGGCACTCTTCGGGCACGCAGTATTTT. This encodes CASSSGHSSGTQYF.

This clonotype was counted only a few times. J is TRBJ2-7 and V is TRBV5-1, with 7 bases identical to TRBD2. V was clipped by 6 bases and J by 3 bases; unmatched bases: 0. The CDR3 extends over 11 amino acids. Germline CDR1 is SGHRS and CDR2 is YFSETQ. CDR3 bases: TGCGCCAGCAAGCGGGGCTACGAGCAGTACTTC. Translation: CASKRGYEQYF.

The rearrangement uses TRBV6-5 and TRBJ2-3; 10 positions agree with TRBD1. V lost 6 bases, J lost 2 bases, and 8 bases stayed unmatched. The germline CDR1 and CDR2 sequences are MNHEY and SVGAGI. The CDR3 is made up of 16 amino acids. The CDR3 DNA follows: TGTGCCAGCAGACCCAGACAGGGGGCCCTCACAGATACGCAGTATTTT. Translating gives CASRPRQGALTDTQYF.

This clonotype was seen a handful of times. J is TRBJ2-1 and V is TRBV4-3; TRBD2 matches 7 bases. CDR1 is LGHNA and CDR2 is YSLEER in the germline V gene. Trimming cost V 1 base and J 9 bases; bases outside gene matches: 6. The CDR3 runs to 14 residues. The CDR3 loop reads CASSQVGGSGEQFF. In DNA, the CDR3 is TGCGCCAGCAGCCAAGTGGGCGGGAGTGGTGAGCAGTTCTTC.

The rearrangement links TRBV9 to TRBJ2-1, with TRBD2 matching 7 bases. Germline trimming cut 0 bases from V and 9 bases from J; bases unmatched to any gene: 3. Germline-derived CDR1 and CDR2 are SGDLS and YYNGEE. This CDR3 spans 13 amino acids. The CDR3 is CASSVGGGSEQFF. CDR3 coding DNA: TGTGCCAGCAGCGTAGGAGGCGGGAGTGAGCAGTTCTTC.

This clonotype was seen at least ten times. The CDR3 nucleotides read TGTGCCAGCAGTCCCACTACGCTAGCCAAAAACATTCAGTACTTC. Residues: CASSPTTLAKNIQYF. The rearrangement links TRBV28 to TRBJ2-4; D gene uncertain. Between the trimmed V and J ends, which lost 5 bases and 0 bases, there was a span of 11 bases. The length of the CDR3 is 15 residues. Germline CDR1 and CDR2: MDHEN and SYDVKM.

This chain joins TRBV18 and TRBJ2-7; D may be TRBD1 (5 bases). The V and J ends lost 0 bases and 0 bases respectively, with 6 bases between them. There are 14 residues in the CDR3. Germline V lookup: CDR1 KGHSH, CDR2 LQKENI. CDR3 in amino acids: CASSPPQGSYEQYF. CDR3 sequence (DNA): TGTGCCAGCTCACCACCTCAGGGCTCCTACGAGCAGTACTTC.

This clonotype was recorded a few times. The V and J genes are TRBV20-1 and TRBJ1-2; 10 positions match TRBD1. Trimming took 3 bases from V and 3 from J; bases not matched to a gene: 7. Germline-derived CDR1 and CDR2 are DFQATT and SNEGSKA (reference sequence). The CDR3 runs 15 residues. The CDR3: CSASPGQGSDYGYTF. The CDR3, as DNA: TGCAGTGCTAGCCCGGGACAGGGGTCGGACTATGGCTACACCTTC.

This clonotype was counted at least ten times. The chain recombines TRBV7-9 with TRBJ2-1; D might be TRBD1 or TRBD2, each matching 5 bases. Per germline, CDR1 SEHNR and CDR2 FQNEAQ (reference sequence). The V and J ends lost 5 bases and 0 bases respectively, with 14 bases between them. There are 16 residues in the CDR3. CDR3 protein: CASSRDENLSYNEQFF. For the CDR3, the DNA is TGTGCCAGCAGCCGGGACGAAAACCTCTCCTACAATGAGCAGTTCTTC.

This clonotype came up a few times. The chain couples TRBV4-2 to TRBJ2-1; 8 bases agree with TRBD2. V shed 0 bases and J 9 bases; nucleotides not matched to a gene: 13. Per germline, CDR1 LGHNA and CDR2 YNFKEQ. The CDR3 has 17 residues. DNA for the CDR3: TGTGCCAGCAGCCAAGACGCGGGTCTAGCGGGTACAGGTGAGCAGTTCTTC. Translation: CASSQDAGLAGTGEQFF.

J is TRBJ1-5 and V is TRBV6-2 or TRBV6-3, with D possibly matching TRBD1 (5 bases). Germline V CDR1 and CDR2: MNHEY, SVGEGT. V shed 3 bases and J shed 6 bases, with 15 bases lying between them. This CDR3 has 15 amino acids. The DNA for the CDR3 is TGTGCCAGCAGTTATGGACATCTTGGAGGTCAGCCCCAGCATTTT. Protein: CASSYGHLGGQPQHF.

A few counts support this clonotype. The chain employs TRBV10-2 and TRBJ1-4; the D gene is possibly TRBD1 (5 bases). This CDR3 spans 13 amino acids. Germline V lookup: CDR1 WSHSY, CDR2 SAAADI. With 9 bases removed from V and 10 bases from J, the gap between germline ends came to 18 bases. CDR3: CASYRLGLGKLFF. The CDR3 bases are TGCGCCAGTTACAGGCTGGGGCTGGGAAAACTGTTTTTT.

This clonotype was detected only a few times. CDR3 coding DNA: TGTGCCTGGAGTAGGGGGGCCCCCACAGATACGCAGTATTTT. Its translation is CAWSRGAPTDTQYF. The rearrangement links TRBV30 to TRBJ2-3; D is possibly TRBD1 or TRBD2 (6 bases each). The V and J ends lost 2 bases and 2 bases respectively, with 11 bases between them. Germline CDR1 is GTSNPN and CDR2 is SVGIG (reference sequence). This CDR3 region has 14 residues.

As DNA, the CDR3 is TGTGCCAGCAGCTTGGCCGCGGAGGGCGGTAGGACCGGGGAGCTGTTTTTT. Protein product: CASSLAAEGGRTGELFF. V is TRBV5-4 and J is TRBJ2-2; perhaps TRBD2 as D (6 bases). V lost 0 bases, J lost 5 bases, and 17 bases lay in between. The CDR3 consists of 17 residues. CDR1 is SGHNT and CDR2 is YYREEE in the germline V gene (reference sequence). Filled out from reference TRBV5-4 and TRBJ2-2, the complete variable domain reads ETGVTQSPTHLIKTRGQQVTLRCSSQSGHNTVSWYQQALGQGPQFIFQYYREEENGRGNFPPRFSGLQFPNYSSELNVNALELDDSALYLCASSLAAEGGRTGELFFGEGSRLTVL.

The chain couples TRBV5-5 to TRBJ1-2, with a tentative D call TRBD1 (6 bases). V was clipped by 0 bases and J by 6 bases, with 9 bases between them. CDR1 and CDR2 from the germline V gene are SGHKS and YYEKEE (reference sequence). The CDR3 totals 13 residues. This CDR3 reads CASSLAAGDGYTF. Written as DNA, the CDR3 is TGTGCCAGCAGCTTGGCGGCAGGGGATGGCTACACCTTC.

The rearrangement links TRBV11-1 to TRBJ2-3; D is unclear. Germline CDR1 reads SGHAT; CDR2 reads FQDESV (reference sequence). V was trimmed by 5 bases and J by 6 bases, leaving 9 bases between them. The CDR3 is 12 amino acids. The CDR3: CASSRNRDTQYF. Written as DNA, the CDR3 is TGTGCCAGCAGCCGAAATAGGGATACGCAGTATTTT.

The CDR3 here is CASSLGGLAGGKGHEQYF. In nucleotides, the CDR3 is TGTGCCAGCAGCTTAGGGGGACTAGCGGGAGGGAAGGGCCACGAGCAGTACTTC. The rearrangement joins TRBV13 to TRBJ2-7; 16 bases align to TRBD2. Trimming cost V 0 bases and J 5 bases; bases outside gene matches: 7. Germline V gene data show CDR1 as PRHDT and CDR2 as FYEKMQ (reference sequence). The CDR3 loop spans 18 amino acids.

DNA of the CDR3: TGTGCCAGCAGGTCTGGACAGGGAAGCGCCTACGAGCAGTACTTC. Its translation is CASRSGQGSAYEQYF. The chain joins TRBV7-9 to TRBJ2-7, with 8 nucleotides matching TRBD1. The CDR3 is 15 residues long. Germline V gene data show CDR1 as SEHNR and CDR2 as FQNEAQ (reference sequence). The V gene end was trimmed by 6 bases and the J gene end by 2 bases; junction bases not matched to a gene: 9.